These 19 T cell receptor beta chains were sequenced from one sample in a study of siplizumab effects on memory and regulatory T cells (dated by TCRdb to about 2019). Libraries were built with the immunoSEQ multiplex PCR assay. TCRdb's version of the immuneACCESS table is confined to in-frame rearrangements and falls short of the full clone set. An unresolved V gene accounts for under half of the shortfall where checked; the remainder is of unknown origin. This sample is represented by 85,000 to 120,000 clones; around nine tenths of them were singletons. The leading ten clones occupy about 1.1% of the sample. Sample: CD4+ T cells sorted from blood. The source of these receptors is a human donor in good health.

This chain joins TRBV4-1 and TRBJ1-1; TRBD1 aligns across 9 bases. Germline V gene sequence: CDR1 MGHRA, CDR2 YSYEKL. The length of the CDR3 is 17 residues. V lost 2 bases, J lost 3 bases, and 10 bases stayed unmatched. The CDR3 DNA reads as TGCGCCAGCAGCCAACCCCGGGACAGGGTTTCAGACACTGAAGCTTTCTTT. This encodes CASSQPRDRVSDTEAFF.

The chain has TRBV9 and TRBJ1-3; D unclear. The CDR3 spans 16 residues. Trimming removed 0 bases from V and 0 bases from J, with 10 bases in between. Germline CDR1 and CDR2: SGDLS and YYNGEE. Here the CDR3 DNA reads TGTGCCAGCAGCGTAGTGCCCGATTACTCTGGAAACACCATATATTTT. This codes for CASSVVPDYSGNTIYF.

V gene TRBV18 combines with J gene TRBJ1-1; D is undetermined. CDR1 KGHSH and CDR2 LQKENI come from the germline V gene. V lost 3 bases to trimming and J lost 2 bases, with 13 bases between them. This CDR3 has 15 residues. This chain's CDR3 is CASSPLNYQNTEAFF. CDR3 in DNA: TGTGCCAGCTCACCGCTGAACTATCAAAACACTGAAGCTTTCTTT.

This chain links TRBV5-1 with TRBJ1-3; no reliable D call. V was pared by 1 base and J by 4 bases, with 6 bases between. This CDR3 region has 13 residues. Germline lookup yields CDR1 SGHRS and CDR2 YFSETQ. In nucleotides, the CDR3 is TGCGCCAGCAGCTTGAGGCGGGGAAACACCATATATTTT. It specifies CASSLRRGNTIYF.

This clone was recorded a few times. The J gene is TRBJ1-3, the V gene TRBV28; D remains ambiguous. V was trimmed by 3 bases and J by 4 bases, leaving 10 bases between them. Germline CDR1 and CDR2: MDHEN and SYDVKM. This CDR3 contains 14 residues. The CDR3 sequence: CASSLTIAGNTIYF. In DNA form, the CDR3 reads TGTGCCAGCAGTTTGACGATCGCCGGAAACACCATATATTTT.

The CDR3 region is CASIPGQGNYGYTF. Written as DNA, the CDR3 is TGTGCCAGTATACCCGGACAGGGAAACTATGGCTACACCTTC. This chain joins TRBV19 and TRBJ1-2; 8 positions agree with TRBD1. Germline values: CDR1 LNHDA, CDR2 SQIVND (reference sequence). CDR3 length: 14 residues. Trimming cost V 7 bases and J 2 bases; bases outside gene matches: 6.

The J gene is TRBJ2-7, the V gene TRBV14, with D possibly being TRBD1 (6 bases). Germline CDR1 is SGHDN and CDR2 is FVKESK. Trimming shortened V by 4 bases and J by 1 base, and 20 bases separated the two germline ends. The CDR3 has 17 amino acids. The CDR3 DNA reads as TGTGCCAGCAGCCTGACCAGGGGCGCCCAGAGATCCTACGAGCAGTACTTC. Translating it yields CASSLTRGAQRSYEQYF.

In DNA, the CDR3 is TGCAGCGTTTTTAGCGGCTACGAGCAGTACTTC. Translation: CSVFSGYEQYF. The rearrangement joins TRBV29-1 to TRBJ2-7; tentatively, D is TRBD2 (6 bases). The CDR3 consists of 11 residues. Trimming removed 5 bases from V and 3 bases from J, with 8 bases in between. Germline V gene lookup returns CDR1 SQVTM and CDR2 ANQGSEA.

V and J are TRBV19 and TRBJ2-1; TRBD2 might be the D (5 bases). With 5 bases removed from V and 4 bases from J, the gap between germline ends came to 6 bases. Germline CDR1 is LNHDA and CDR2 is SQIVND (reference sequence). This CDR3 contains 12 residues. CDR3 loop: CASSRGYNEQFF. The CDR3 coding sequence is TGTGCCAGTAGTCGGGGTTACAATGAGCAGTTCTTC.

A few counts support this clone. This chain uses TRBV11-3 with TRBJ2-1; D may correspond to TRBD1 or TRBD2 (5 bases each). The CDR3 spans 17 residues. Germline CDR1 SGHNT, CDR2 YENEEA. Trimming pared 5 bases from V and 10 bases from J, leaving 27 bases between. The CDR3 loop reads CASSALYGGDGSNEQFF. The DNA for the CDR3 is TGTGCCAGCAGCGCTCTCTATGGGGGAGATGGAAGCAACGAGCAGTTCTTC.

The chain carries TRBV5-5 and TRBJ1-3, with a possible D match to TRBD1 (6 bases). CDR3 length: 16 residues. Germline V lookup: CDR1 SGHKS, CDR2 YYEKEE (reference sequence). Trimming stripped 4 bases from V and 2 bases from J, with 16 bases between. The DNA for the CDR3 is TGTGCCAGCAGCCTAACCGGGGGCCAGACTGGAAACACCATATATTTT. It yields the protein CASSLTGGQTGNTIYF.

The chain recombines TRBV7-9 with TRBJ1-1; D gene uncertain. Trimming took off 5 bases at V and 0 bases at J, with 7 bases between the two ends. Germline V lookup: CDR1 SEHNR, CDR2 FQNEAQ (reference sequence). CDR3 length: 13 residues. Written as DNA, the CDR3 is TGTGCCAGCAGCAACCCTATGAACACTGAAGCTTTCTTT. This gives the protein CASSNPMNTEAFF. Looking up the rest from reference TRBV7-9 and TRBJ1-1 gives the full variable domain: DTGVSQNPRHKITKRGQNVTFRCDPISEHNRLYWYRQTLGQGPEFLTYFQNEAQLEKSRLLSDRFSAERPKGSFSTLEIQRTEQGDSAMYLCASSNPMNTEAFFGQGTRLTVV.

The table lists this clone with a count of one. The chain carries TRBV30 and TRBJ1-5, with a possible D match to TRBD1 (5 bases). With 1 base removed from V and 3 bases from J, the gap between germline ends came to 13 bases. This CDR3 has 15 amino acids. Germline loops: CDR1 GTSNPN, CDR2 SVGIG (reference sequence). CDR3 amino acids: CAWSEGTDVNQPQHF. The CDR3 DNA follows: TGTGCCTGGAGTGAGGGGACTGATGTCAATCAGCCCCAGCATTTT.

Comment on this clone: Other DNA sequences from this sample encode an identical CDR3 as well. The rearrangement links TRBV7-8 to TRBJ1-3; perhaps TRBD1 as D (5 bases). Per germline, CDR1 SGHVS and CDR2 FQNEAQ. With 1 base removed from V and 4 bases from J, the gap between germline ends came to 5 bases. The CDR3 is 13 residues long. CDR3 in amino acids: CASSLGGGNTIYF. The CDR3 bases are TGTGCCAGCAGCTTAGGGGGGGGAAACACCATATATTTT.

The chain uses TRBV9 and TRBJ2-2, with TRBD1 as a possible D gene (5 bases). Germline V CDR1 and CDR2: SGDLS, YYNGEE. The CDR3 totals 14 residues. Trimming cost V 5 bases and J 5 bases, with 13 bases left between them. The CDR3 here is CASRETVSTGELFF. The CDR3 DNA is TGTGCCAGCAGGGAGACAGTTTCGACCGGGGAGCTGTTTTTT.

The chain uses TRBV30 and TRBJ2-1; D may be TRBD2 (5 bases). This CDR3 region has 12 residues. V was pared by 2 bases and J by 4 bases, with 6 bases between. Germline-derived CDR1 and CDR2 are GTSNPN and SVGIG (reference sequence). The CDR3 spells CAWSRTYNEQFF. The CDR3 nucleotides are TGTGCCTGGAGTAGGACTTACAATGAGCAGTTCTTC.

The chain employs TRBV11-3 and TRBJ2-3, with D perhaps TRBD2 (6 bases). The CDR3 spans 16 residues. The ends were cut back, 0 bases at V and 7 bases at J, with 17 bases in the middle. The germline V gene encodes CDR1 SGHNT and CDR2 YENEEA. CDR3 nucleotides: TGTGCCAGCAGCTTAGAGGGTTCTGTTAGCGGTAATACGCAGTATTTT. Its translation: CASSLEGSVSGNTQYF.

The chain carries TRBV5-1 and TRBJ2-7, with TRBD1 as a possible D gene (5 bases). CDR1 and CDR2 from the germline V gene are SGHRS and YFSETQ. V was pared by 0 bases and J by 2 bases, with 9 bases between. The CDR3 extends over 14 amino acids. The CDR3 loop reads CASSLDRRTYEQYF. CDR3 coding DNA: TGCGCCAGCAGCTTGGACAGGCGTACCTACGAGCAGTACTTC.

The chain links TRBV5-1 to TRBJ2-2; weak D call: TRBD1 (5 bases). Germline V gene data show CDR1 as SGHRS and CDR2 as YFSETQ. The V and J ends lost 4 bases and 2 bases respectively, with 18 bases between them. The CDR3 totals 17 residues. CDR3 nucleotides: TGCGCCAGCAGCCCATTCTCCGACTGGGGCAACACCGGGGAGCTGTTTTTT. This sequence encodes CASSPFSDWGNTGELFF.